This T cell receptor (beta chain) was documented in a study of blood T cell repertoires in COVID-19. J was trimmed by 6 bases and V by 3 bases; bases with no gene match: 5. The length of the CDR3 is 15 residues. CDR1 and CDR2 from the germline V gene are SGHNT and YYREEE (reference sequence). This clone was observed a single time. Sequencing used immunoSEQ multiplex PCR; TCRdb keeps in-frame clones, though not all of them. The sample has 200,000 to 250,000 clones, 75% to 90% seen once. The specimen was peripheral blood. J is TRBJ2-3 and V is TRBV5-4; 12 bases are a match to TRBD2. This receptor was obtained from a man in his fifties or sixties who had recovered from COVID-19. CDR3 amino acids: CASSSRTSGKDTQYF. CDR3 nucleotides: TGTGCCAGCAGCTCCCGGACTAGCGGGAAGGATACGCAGTATTTT. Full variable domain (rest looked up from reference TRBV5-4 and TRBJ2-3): ETGVTQSPTHLIKTRGQQVTLRCSSQSGHNTVSWYQQALGQGPQFIFQYYREEENGRGNFPPRFSGLQFPNYSSELNVNALELDDSALYLCASSSRTSGKDTQYFGPGTRLTVL.